Reported below is one T cell receptor (beta chain). This clonotype has at least ten counts. Its target antigen remains unknown. Base qualities are not provided; no much larger clone lies one nucleotide away. From the germline V gene, CDR1 is KGHSH and CDR2 is LQKENI. V loses 1 base of germline sequence and J loses 5 bases, and the interval between the two ends is 8 bases. The CDR3 runs 13 amino acids, cysteine and phenylalanine included. Only the CDR3 part of the read is kept: 39 bases, read in frame from the first base. These data originate in a study of regulatory T cells in long-lasting Graves disease (dated by TCRdb to about 2021). Describing the broader study: In the newly diagnosed Graves' disease group, patients had been taking antithyroid drugs for less than 3 months. TCR sequencing covered some 13 persistent and around 20 newly diagnosed Graves' disease patients, some 33 samples in total. The study was conducted in China and was registered as a clinical trial. This study used TCR sequencing and RNA sequencing of peripheral blood to compare persistent Graves' disease patients against newly diagnosed Graves' disease patients.

The time point label on this specimen signifies: newly diagnosed GD, antithyroid drugs for less than 3 months. For both TCR sequencing and RNA sequencing, RNA was extracted from PBMCs in TRIzol. The diagnosis of Graves' disease followed American Thyroid Association guidelines. The patients came from an endocrinology department in Xi'an, China. Each patient gave around 9.2 milliliters of peripheral blood, collected in an EDTA anticoagulant tube. Ficoll Paque Plus density gradient separation was used to isolate PBMCs, and no further T cell sorting was performed. An Agilent 2100 Bioanalyzer and agarose gel were used to check RNA quality, and a NanoDrop 2000 was used to measure RNA concentration. Summary of the overall study and its limitations: More public clonotypes were shared among persistent patients (roughly 2,700) than among newly diagnosed patients (just under 1,000). Compared with newly diagnosed patients, persistent Graves' disease patients had lower TCR Shannon entropy and fewer highly expanded clones, which suggests clonal expansion. Peripheral blood alone was examined, since thyroid tissue, which constituted the primary lesion, could not be accessed. TRBV28, TRBJ1-2 and TRBJ2-5 were preferentially used in persistent disease, while TRBV20-1 and TRBJ2-1 were favored in newly diagnosed disease. The authors noted that the small sample size was a limitation that may lower accuracy. Sequencing and analysis were limited to the TCR beta chain.

The library was produced with multiplex PCR. Sequencing was carried out with an Illumina HiSeq 4000. CDR3 regions were amplified by Arm-PCR with iRepertoire HTBI primers to construct TCR beta libraries. Before sequencing, the PCR products underwent gel purification. The paper's processing steps were these. Gene usage analysis of CDR3 amino acid clonotypes used the approximately 62 TRBV and about 13 TRBJ segments found across samples. COPE and FqMerger were used to merge the filtered high-quality paired reads into contigs. BLAST was used to align contigs to the IMGT TRBV, TRBD and TRBJ reference genes, and CDR3 was defined following IMGT. Any clonotype with a frequency above 0.1% was classified as a highly expanded clone. Shannon entropy was used to measure repertoire diversity, and the Gini coefficient was used to measure V-J evenness. Clonotypes shared by more than one individual were considered public. TCRdb reanalyzed the raw reads on its own, using fastp at Q25 for trimming and MiXCR for clone calling, and kept in-frame beta chains. Each entry is one CDR3 protein sequence, shown with its most common DNA and genes. TCRdb's processing, not the authors', yielded these V and J calls. This sample holds 400,000 to 550,000 distinct CDR3 sequences; about a sixth were observed only once. Jointly, the top ten make up about 10% of the sample.

The sample was also reused in another study, on T cells in Graves' hyperthyroidism and ophthalmopathy. The second investigation adds: Graves' hyperthyroidism was defined as stable when no progression to ophthalmopathy occurred over 18 months of follow-up. Hyperthyroidism patients were aged 18 to 65 years and newly diagnosed, with disease duration of less than 2 months. Patients with uncontrolled infections, other autoimmune diseases, pregnancy or lactation were excluded. Diagnoses were based on clinical symptoms, serum thyroxine and TRAb, thyroid ultrasound and orbital computed tomography. The TCR CDR3 was subjected to a first round of RT-PCR using the HTBI primer set and the Qiagen OneStep RT-PCR kit. Most expanded thyroid clonotypes (frequency above 0.001) were also detected in blood, a finding suggesting that blood repertoires may reflect thyroid immune responses. Ophthalmopathy was separated from stable hyperthyroidism by a 13 V-J signature model, with 85% to 90% sensitivity and 81% to 82% specificity obtained in cross-validation and 80%/75% obtained in testing. In validation, progression to ophthalmopathy was predicted by the model with 65% to 71% sensitivity and nearly 75% specificity, a median of approximately 6.5 months before onset. TCR V-J signatures able to tell the groups apart were searched for in a discovery cohort of 90 to 100 patients, of whom under 45 had Graves' ophthalmopathy and some 60 had stable Graves' hyperthyroidism. Whether ophthalmopathy could be predicted prospectively was tested in an independent validation cohort made up of 18 hyperthyroidism patients plus 17 patients who later progressed to ophthalmopathy. The 100 discovery patients were randomly split 7:3 into training and test sets. Thyroid tissue and blood T-cell repertoires from six or seven Graves' hyperthyroidism patients were also compared in the study. After blood sampling, hyperthyroidism patients were treated with methimazole at a starting dose of 30 mg daily, and ophthalmopathy patients were treated with high-dose intravenous methylprednisolone. Libraries were constructed in a second round of multiplex PCR, after which size selection and purification were carried out. Libraries were sequenced paired-end with 100 bp reads on an Illumina HiSeq2000. SOAPnuke was used to process the raw data, with reads discarded if the reads contained adapters or uncalled bases, had a mean Phred below 15, or lacked an exact constant-primer or identifier match. High-quality paired reads were merged with COPE v1.2.5, and unique nucleotide sequences were defined as clonotypes. Clonotypes were aligned to IMGT TRBV, TRBD and TRBJ reference segments using MiTCR v1.1. Only V-J combinations with frequency above 0.0001, covering 99% to 99.2% of repertoires, were analysed. A TCS score was defined as the ratio between F50 (clonal expansion) and ExV (chaos), using BLOSUM62-based TCRdist between CDR3 peptides within each V-J. Welch's t-statistics and random forest reduced roughly 540 V-J features to roughly 13, which were used in a naive Bayes classifier (R e1071). No statistical method was used to set the sample size in advance, and investigators knew the group allocation. TCR Vbeta CDR3 sequencing of 120 to 150 peripheral blood samples (over 40 ophthalmopathy, around 80 hyperthyroidism and approximately 17 progressor patients) is reported in the paper.

The material was peripheral blood mononuclear cells (PBMCs), obtained at new diagnosis, from a patient treated with antithyroid drugs. The TCR was taken from a woman in her twenties or thirties with Graves disease. Donor details come from another sample of the same person, matched by shared clones. The rearranged chain carries TRBV18 and TRBJ2-5; the D gene remains uncertain. CDR3 protein: CASSPQLRETQYF. The sequenced DNA is TGTGCCAGCTCACCACAACTCAGGGAGACCCAGTACTTC.